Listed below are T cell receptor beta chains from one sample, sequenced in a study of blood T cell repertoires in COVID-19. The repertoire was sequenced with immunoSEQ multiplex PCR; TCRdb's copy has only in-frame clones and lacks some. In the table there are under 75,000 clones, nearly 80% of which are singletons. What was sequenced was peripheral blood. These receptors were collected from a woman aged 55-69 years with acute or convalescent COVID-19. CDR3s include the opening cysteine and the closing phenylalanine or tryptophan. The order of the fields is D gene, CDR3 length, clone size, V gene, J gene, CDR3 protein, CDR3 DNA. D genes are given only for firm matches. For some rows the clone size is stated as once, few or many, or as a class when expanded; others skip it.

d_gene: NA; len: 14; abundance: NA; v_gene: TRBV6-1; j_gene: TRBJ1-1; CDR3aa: CASSEADTSWGAFF; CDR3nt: TGTGCCAGCAGTGAAGCGGACACCTCCTGGGGAGCTTTCTTT
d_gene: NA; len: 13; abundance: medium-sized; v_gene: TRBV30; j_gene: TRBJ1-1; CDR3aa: CAWSVNSYTEAFF; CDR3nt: TGTGCCTGGAGTGTAAACTCGTACACTGAAGCTTTCTTT
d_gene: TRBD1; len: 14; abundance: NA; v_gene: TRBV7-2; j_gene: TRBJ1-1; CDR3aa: CASSLKTGATEAFF; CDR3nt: TGTGCCAGCAGCTTAAAGACAGGGGCCACTGAAGCTTTCTTT
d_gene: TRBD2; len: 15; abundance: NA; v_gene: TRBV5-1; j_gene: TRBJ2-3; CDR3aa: CASSLGLAGSDTQYF; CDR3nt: TGCGCCAGCAGCCTGGGACTAGCGGGCTCAGATACGCAGTATTTT
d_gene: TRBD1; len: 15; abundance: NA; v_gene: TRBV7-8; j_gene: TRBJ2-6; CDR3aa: CASSQDRVEANVLTF; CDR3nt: TGTGCCAGCAGCCAGGACAGGGTTGAGGCCAACGTCCTGACTTTC
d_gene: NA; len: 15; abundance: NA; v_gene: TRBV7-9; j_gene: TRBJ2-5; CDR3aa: CASSWQRDLQETQYF; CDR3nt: TGTGCCAGCAGCTGGCAGAGAGACTTACAAGAGACCCAGTACTTC
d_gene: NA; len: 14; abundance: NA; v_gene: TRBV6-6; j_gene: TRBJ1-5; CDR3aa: CASSPNTESLPQHF; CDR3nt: TGTGCCAGCAGTCCCAACACCGAATCTCTCCCCCAGCATTTT
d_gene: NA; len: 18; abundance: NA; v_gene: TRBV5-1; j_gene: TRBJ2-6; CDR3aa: CASSLEAGPTGGANVLTF; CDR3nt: TGCGCCAGCAGCTTGGAGGCAGGCCCAACCGGCGGGGCCAACGTCCTGACTTTC
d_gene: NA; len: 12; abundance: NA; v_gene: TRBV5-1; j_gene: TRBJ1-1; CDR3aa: CASSPTGAEAFF; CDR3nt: TGCGCCAGCAGCCCAACGGGTGCTGAAGCTTTCTTT
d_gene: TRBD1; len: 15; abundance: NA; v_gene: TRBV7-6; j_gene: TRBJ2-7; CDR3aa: CASSREDRSSYEQYF; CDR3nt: TGTGCCAGCAGTCGCGAGGACAGGAGCTCCTACGAGCAGTACTTC